This T cell receptor (beta chain) was identified in a study of cytomegalovirus exposure and HLA in healthy donors. Primers: 60 Vbeta forward and 13 Jbeta reverse. The assay was immunoSEQ multiplex PCR, and TCRdb's table has in-frame clones only and misses some. The table shows about 120,000 clones, with 60% to 85% occurring only once. The V and J ends lost 4 bases and 4 bases, in that order; junction bases with no gene match: 7. The CDR3 length is 14 residues. Germline values: CDR1 MNHNY, CDR2 SVGAGI (reference sequence). V usage is TRBV6-6 and J usage is TRBJ2-7, with TRBD1 identical over 7 bases. Sequenced input: PBMCs. This receptor was identified in a woman aged 25-40 years in good health and CMV-seropositive. The DNA for the CDR3 is TGTGCCAGCAGTTCTTCTATCAGGGGGTACGAGCAGTACTTC. Its protein is CASSSSIRGYEQYF.